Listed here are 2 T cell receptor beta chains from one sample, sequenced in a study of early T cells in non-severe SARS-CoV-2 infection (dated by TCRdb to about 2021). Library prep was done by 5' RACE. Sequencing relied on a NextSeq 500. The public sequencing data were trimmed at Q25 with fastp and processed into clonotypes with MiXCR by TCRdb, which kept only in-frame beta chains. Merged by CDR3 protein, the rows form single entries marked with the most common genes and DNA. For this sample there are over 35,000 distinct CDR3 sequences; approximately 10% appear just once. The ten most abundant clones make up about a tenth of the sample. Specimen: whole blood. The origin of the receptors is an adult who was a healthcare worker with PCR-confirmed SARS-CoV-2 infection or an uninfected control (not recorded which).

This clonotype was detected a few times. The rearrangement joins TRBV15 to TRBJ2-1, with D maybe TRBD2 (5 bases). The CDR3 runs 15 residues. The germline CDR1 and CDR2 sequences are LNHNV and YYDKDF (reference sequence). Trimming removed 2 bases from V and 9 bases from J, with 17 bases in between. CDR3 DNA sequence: TGTGCCACCAGCAGATTTAGCGCCCCAGACGGTGAGCAGTTCTTC. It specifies CATSRFSAPDGEQFF.

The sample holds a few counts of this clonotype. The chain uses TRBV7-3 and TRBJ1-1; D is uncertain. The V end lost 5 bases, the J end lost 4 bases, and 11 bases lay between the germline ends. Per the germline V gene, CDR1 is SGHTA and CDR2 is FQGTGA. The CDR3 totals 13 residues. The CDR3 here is CASSRERGTEAFF. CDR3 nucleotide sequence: TGTGCCAGCAGCCGGGAGCGGGGCACTGAAGCTTTCTTT.